This T cell receptor beta chain was observed in a study of T cells after posttransplantation cyclophosphamide (dated by TCRdb to the mid-2010s). With respect to the entire study: The study tracked T cell repertoire reconstitution by TRB sequencing after myeloablative bone marrow transplantation using posttransplantation cyclophosphamide as GVHD prophylaxis. Antigen receptor sequencing covered samples from 35 PTCy-treated patients and around 16 of their related bone marrow donors. Blood from every one of the 30 to 40 PTCy patients who had 1-year posttransplant specimens underwent TRB sequencing. Up to 3 additional blood samples from 2 to 5.2 years after transplant were also TRB-sequenced in 3 patients, as was pretransplant blood from several patients. TRA and TRB clonality were tightly correlated in several samples, so subsequent TCR analyses focused on TRB only. Public TRB sequences were compared against a database of over 3,000 sequences linked to responses to pathogens, tumor antigens, self-antigens and alloantigens.

TRB sequencing was run on genomic DNA with either the immunoSEQ assay at survey resolution or the hsTCRB kit. The authors' analysis ran thus. The immunoSEQ software handled initial read processing, and the LymphoSeq R package was used for repertoire analyses. Clonality was computed as 1 minus normalized Shannon entropy; Gini coefficient was also calculated for each TRB dataset. Phenotypes of unsorted samples were inferred by mapping TRB sequences from sorted subsets of the recipient or donor onto unsorted samples of the same recipient. In TCRdb, the immuneACCESS table is reduced to in-frame sequences with V and J assigned. These tables do not hold every clone; where another copy was compared, an unresolved V gene accounts for under half, and the others remain unexplained. D and trimming were read from the DNA, whereas the V and J calls and clone size are those reported in that table. Present in this sample are approximately 5,400 clones, 90% to 95% of which were seen just once. The top ten clonotypes cover 1.4% of the sample.

This clone came up once. Its antigen has not been determined. No quality values exist for individual bases; no much larger clone is one base distant. Results the study describes overall, beyond this receptor: The TRB repertoires of T cells infiltrating skin or GI tract showed only limited overlap with the TRB repertoires of T cells in blood. Across the roughly 48 patients, TRB clonality was highly associated with recipient CMV seropositivity and CMV reactivation, and diversity with PTCy was similar to that in the CNI/methotrexate controls. At 1-2 months, donor-recipient similarity was low but rose over the first year, and the later blood repertoires were often dominated by donor CD8+ memory clones.

Peripheral blood and bone marrow mononuclear cells were isolated by Ficoll-Hypaque density centrifugation and were cryopreserved. FACS on a FACSAria II was used to sort CD4+ and CD8+ T cells, including the naive and memory subsets. CDR1 and CDR2, per the germline V gene, are SGHRS and YFSETQ. CDR3 length: 15 amino acids, cysteine to phenylalanine. The retained sequence is limited to the CDR3, 45 bases, with the frame set at the first base. Between the V and J ends, shortened by 5 bases and 1 base respectively, the junction contains 14 bases. The sample comprised CD4+ T cells sorted from bone marrow. The origin of this receptor is an older woman in good health, CMV-negative, and a related stem cell transplant donor. The chain employs TRBV5-1 and TRBJ2-3; confidence is insufficient to name the D gene. Here the CDR3 is given as CASSMTGIRTDTQYF. The DNA reads TGCGCCAGCAGTATGACTGGTATTCGCACAGATACGCAGTATTTT.